This TCR beta chain was sequenced for a study of spatial heterogeneity in lung cancer. TCR cDNA molecules each carried a unique molecular identifier. One entry per CDR3 protein, called by TCRdb with MiXCR from the 5' RACE reads. The data contain around 2,000 distinct CDR3 sequences, roughly 17% of them singletons. This clonotype is medium-sized in the sample. Its antigen is not identified. Described time point: sample taken at primary tumor resection. Unsorted whole RNA samples from tumor, nontumor lung or frozen PBMC were sequenced. The donors comprised about 70 untreated early-stage non-small cell lung cancer patients. The study, taken as a whole, reports: The study found ubiquitous expanded tumor TCRs in blood more at resection than follow-up.

This CDR3 is 13 amino acids long. Germline CDR1 reads MNHEY; CDR2 reads SVGEGT. V was trimmed by 7 bases and J by 2 bases, leaving 11 bases between them. This clonotype originated in a male donor with early-stage non-small cell lung cancer. The rearrangement joins TRBV6-2 or TRBV6-3 to TRBJ2-5; the D is unclear. The specimen was PBMCs, collected at surgery. This CDR3 is CASKLDFQETQYF. The CDR3 DNA is TGTGCCAGCAAGCTCGACTTTCAAGAGACCCAGTACTTC.